What follows describes a single T cell receptor (beta chain). Symptom resolution, clearance, or two negative PCRs marked donors in Cohort 3 as recovered. The sample originates from a study of blood T cell repertoires in COVID-19. Across the whole study: The cDNA or gDNA used as material had been derived from T cells, B-cell-depleted T cells, or PBMCs.

CDR1 and CDR2 (germline): SGDLS, YYNGEE. The ends were cut back, 0 bases at V and 2 bases at J, with 14 bases in the middle. CDR3 size: 16 residues. TCRdb keeps only in-frame clones here, not all; method: immunoSEQ multiplex PCR. The table has roughly 400,000 clones, just under 90% seen once; the top ten hold about 1.7%. Sequencing used PBMCs or T cells enriched from blood (not recorded which). The J gene is TRBJ1-2, the V gene TRBV9; D call uncertain. The sequence was obtained from a young woman who had recovered from COVID-19. DNA for the CDR3: TGTGCCAGCAGCGTAGACTTAGAAGGAGAGAACTATGGCTACACCTTC. Its translation: CASSVDLEGENYGYTF.